This T cell receptor (beta chain) is from a study of beta chain features in type 1 diabetes. On the study more broadly: Sorted cells examined across all samples numbered about 110,000,000. Notes on the study in general: Patients with Type 1 diabetes showed moderately but significantly shorter TCRB CDR3s in all four CD4+ subsets. Insertions at VDJ junctions were less frequent in type 1 diabetes patients. These patients also deleted more nucleotides at the same junctions.

TCRB transcripts that were expressed got sequenced, as all of the isolated RNA had been reverse transcribed. Average reads for naive, central memory and regulatory T cell samples were about 4 million. Generated by immunoSEQ multiplex PCR, the TCRdb table keeps only in-frame clones and is missing some. Altogether over 300,000 clones are present, around 9.7% being singletons, with the ten largest covering more than 0.8%. The sample holds a few counts of this clone. Its antigen remains unidentified. Unmatched junction bases numbered 10, after V lost 7 bases and J lost 1 base. The CDR3 is made up of 16 amino acids. Germline values: CDR1 LNHDA, CDR2 SQIVND (reference sequence).

Material: central memory CD4+ T cells from blood. The origin of this receptor is a man aged 25 to 40 with type 1 diabetes. The chain is built from TRBV19 and TRBJ2-3; 8 bases fit TRBD2. The CDR3 loop is CASTLGWRGGTDTQYF. The CDR3 DNA reads TGTGCCAGTACCCTCGGCTGGCGGGGGGGCACAGATACGCAGTATTTT.